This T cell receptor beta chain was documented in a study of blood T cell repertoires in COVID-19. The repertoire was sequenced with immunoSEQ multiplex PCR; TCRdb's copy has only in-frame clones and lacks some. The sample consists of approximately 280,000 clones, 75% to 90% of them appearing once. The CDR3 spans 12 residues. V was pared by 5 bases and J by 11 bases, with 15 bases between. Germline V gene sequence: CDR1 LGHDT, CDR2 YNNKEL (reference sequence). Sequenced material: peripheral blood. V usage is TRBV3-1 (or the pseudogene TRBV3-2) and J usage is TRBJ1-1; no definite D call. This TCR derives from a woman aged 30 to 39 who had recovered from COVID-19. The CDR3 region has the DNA TGTGCCAGCAGCATCCTCTCGGAGATGGCTTTCTTT. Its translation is CASSILSEMAFF.